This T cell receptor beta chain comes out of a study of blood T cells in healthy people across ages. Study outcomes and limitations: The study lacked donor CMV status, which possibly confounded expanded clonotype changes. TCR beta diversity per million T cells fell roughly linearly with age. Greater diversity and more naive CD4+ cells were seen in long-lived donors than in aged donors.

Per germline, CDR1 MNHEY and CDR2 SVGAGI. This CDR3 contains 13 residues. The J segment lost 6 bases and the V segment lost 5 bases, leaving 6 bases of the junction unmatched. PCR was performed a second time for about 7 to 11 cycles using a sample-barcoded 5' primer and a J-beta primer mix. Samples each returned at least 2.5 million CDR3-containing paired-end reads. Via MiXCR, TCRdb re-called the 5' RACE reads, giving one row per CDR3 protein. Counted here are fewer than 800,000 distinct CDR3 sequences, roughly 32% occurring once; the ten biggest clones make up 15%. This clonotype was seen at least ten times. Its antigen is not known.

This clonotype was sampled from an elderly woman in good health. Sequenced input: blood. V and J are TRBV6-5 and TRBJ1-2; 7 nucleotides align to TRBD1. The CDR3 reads CASSPPQGDGYTF. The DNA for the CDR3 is TGTGCCAGCAGTCCCCCCCAGGGGGATGGCTACACCTTC.